A selection of T cell receptor beta chains follows, all from one sample in a study of T-cell memory formation after mild COVID-19. TCRdb re-analysed the 5' RACE reads in MiXCR, keeping a single row per CDR3 protein. The repertoire has about 400,000 distinct CDR3 sequences, 23% of them found once; the top ten carry around 14%. The source material was PBMCs or a T cell subset sorted from them (not recorded which). Source of these receptors: an adult woman who had mild COVID-19 (a few samples of this study predate the infection). Cell type and time point are not known. Each CDR3 is given with its conserved first and last residue. D genes are given only for firm matches. Size values are once, few and many counts, or a class for expanded clones, and some rows have none.

cdr3_nt	cdr3_aa	d_call	j_call	v_call	clone_size
TGTGCCAGCAGTTCTAGCGGGGGGGCCTATGAGCAGTTCTTC	CASSSSGGAYEQFF	TRBD2	TRBJ2-1	TRBV12-3/TRBV12-4	few
TGTGCCAGCAGACGAGTAATATACGATGGCTACACCTTC	CASRRVIYDGYTF	NA	TRBJ1-2	TRBV7-9	NA
TGTGCCAGCAGTTTACAGGGGGCGCGGTCGCTCAATGAGCAGTTCTTC	CASSLQGARSLNEQFF	TRBD1	TRBJ2-1	TRBV11-2	NA
TGTGCCATCAGTGAGTGGTTTACGTCGGGGGGCATTCAGTACTTC	CAISEWFTSGGIQYF	TRBD2	TRBJ2-4	TRBV10-3	few
TGTGCCAGCAGCCCCCGACCCGCCCAGCGGGGGGGCCTATCCGAATATTTT	CASSPRPAQRGGLSEYF	TRBD2	TRBJ2-3	TRBV7-9	many
TGTGCCAGCAGCTCCGGGGGTAATGAGCAGTTCTTC	CASSSGGNEQFF	NA	TRBJ2-1	TRBV7-9	many
TGTGCCAGCAGCTTTAGGTCTAGCGGGAGTAGGGGGTACAATGAGCAGTTCTTC	CASSFRSSGSRGYNEQFF	TRBD2	TRBJ2-1	TRBV7-2	NA
TGTGCCAGCAGCTCCCAGGCCAAGGACAGGGGAAGAGGTGAGCAGTTCTTC	CASSSQAKDRGRGEQFF	TRBD1	TRBJ2-1	TRBV11-2	NA
TGTGCCACCAGCAGAGATGCGGTGGGAGGGACCCAGTACTTC	CATSRDAVGGTQYF	NA	TRBJ2-5	TRBV15	NA
TGTGCCAGCAGGCGGGGGGGTCCTATGAACACTGAAGCTTTCTTT	CASRRGGPMNTEAFF	NA	TRBJ1-1	TRBV7-2	NA
TGTGCCACCGGGGGGGGCAGGGACACTGAAGCTTTCTTT	CATGGGRDTEAFF	NA	TRBJ1-1	TRBV10-3	NA
TGCAGCGTTGAAAAAGACGGGCCGAGCTCCTACAATGAGCAGTTCTTC	CSVEKDGPSSYNEQFF	NA	TRBJ2-1	TRBV29-1	few
TGTGCCTGGAGTGTCTTAGGGGCTAGCTCTGGGGCCAACGTCCTGACTTTC	CAWSVLGASSGANVLTF	NA	TRBJ2-6	TRBV30	few
TGTGCCAGCAGCTTAGTAAGCGGGAGGGCCGCATACAATGAGCAGTTCTTC	CASSLVSGRAAYNEQFF	TRBD2	TRBJ2-1	TRBV11-2	NA
TGTGCCAGCAGCCTCGGACGGAACTACGAGCAGTACTTC	CASSLGRNYEQYF	NA	TRBJ2-7	TRBV7-2	few
TGTGCCAGCAGCTTGTCGGAGACCCAGTACTTC	CASSLSETQYF	NA	TRBJ2-5	TRBV12-3/TRBV12-4	many
TGTGCCAGCAGCTTTCTCCGACAGAGGAATTCACCCCTCCACTTT	CASSFLRQRNSPLHF	NA	TRBJ1-6	TRBV7-3	NA
TGTGCCAGCAGCCGCGGGAACTCCGGGAACGGCTACACCTTC	CASSRGNSGNGYTF	NA	TRBJ1-2	TRBV6-5	few
TGCGCCAGCAGCTTGGATGGGACCGGATGGGACAGGTTTTTTTATGGCTACACCTTC	CASSLDGTGWDRFFYGYTF	TRBD1	TRBJ1-2	TRBV5-1	few
TGTGCCAGCAGCACCGGGACTAATAGAGAGACCCAGTACTTC	CASSTGTNRETQYF	TRBD2	TRBJ2-5	TRBV7-2	few
TGTGCCATAGGACAGGGGGCAACTGAAGCTTTCTTT	CAIGQGATEAFF	TRBD1	TRBJ1-1	TRBV10-3	few
TGTGCCAGCAGCCAGGGGGCTGAAGCTTTCTTT	CASSQGAEAFF	TRBD1	TRBJ1-1	TRBV7-3	few
TGTGCCAGCAGTTTAGGGCGGACCAACTATGGCTACACCTTC	CASSLGRTNYGYTF	NA	TRBJ1-2	TRBV12-3/TRBV12-4	many
TGCAGCGTAGGGCCGGGCTCTGGGGCCAACGTCCTGACTTTC	CSVGPGSGANVLTF	NA	TRBJ2-6	TRBV29-1	NA
TGTGCCAGCAGTTTATCAGGGGGGGACACTGAAGCTTTCTTT	CASSLSGGDTEAFF	TRBD1	TRBJ1-1	TRBV28	few
TGCAGTGCAAGAGGGACTAACCAATACAATGAGCAGTTCTTC	CSARGTNQYNEQFF	TRBD2	TRBJ2-1	TRBV20-1	few
TGTGCCAGCAGCCCTTTTGGGGGGGCCTACAATGAGCAGTTCTTC	CASSPFGGAYNEQFF	TRBD2	TRBJ2-1	TRBV12-3/TRBV12-4	few
TGTGCCAGCAGTCAGAGGGGCGGTTGGTCCACTGAAGCTTTCTTT	CASSQRGGWSTEAFF	NA	TRBJ1-1	TRBV5-6	few
TGCAGCGTCGTAACAGGAGGCCCTGATAAAGCTTTCTTT	CSVVTGGPDKAFF	NA	TRBJ1-1	TRBV29-1	once
TGCGCCAGCAGCTTGGAGAGCGGGGGGAGGCAAGAGACCCAGTACTTC	CASSLESGGRQETQYF	TRBD2	TRBJ2-5	TRBV5-1	few
TGTGCCAGCTCACCGGCCACTAGTTTTGATGAGCAGTTCTTC	CASSPATSFDEQFF	NA	TRBJ2-1	TRBV18	NA
TGTGCCATCAGTGAGGGGGGATTCAGTCAGCCCCAGCATTTT	CAISEGGFSQPQHF	NA	TRBJ1-5	TRBV10-3	NA
TGCAGCGTTATGAGGACAGGGAACTACGAGCAGTACTTC	CSVMRTGNYEQYF	TRBD1	TRBJ2-7	TRBV29-1	NA
TGTGCTAGCAGCTTAGGCTTGAATGAGTACGAGCAGTACTTC	CASSLGLNEYEQYF	NA	TRBJ2-7	TRBV7-7	many
TGCGCCAGCAGCTTGGCCAGTACCCTCTACAATGAGCAGTTCTTC	CASSLASTLYNEQFF	NA	TRBJ2-1	TRBV5-1	many
TGTGCCAGCAGCGTAGCCGGGGGGGGCAATGAGCAGTTCTTC	CASSVAGGGNEQFF	TRBD2	TRBJ2-1	TRBV9	NA
TGCGCCAGCAGCTATGACGCAACTAGCACAGATACGCAGTATTTT	CASSYDATSTDTQYF	NA	TRBJ2-3	TRBV5-1	few
TGTGCCAGCAGACCCATGGGACTAGCGTTTTCGGGTACGCAGTATTTT	CASRPMGLAFSGTQYF	TRBD2	TRBJ2-3	TRBV12-3/TRBV12-4	NA
TGCAGTGCTCCCCCCGTCCCGGGACAGGGATTGGAGGGCTACACCTTC	CSAPPVPGQGLEGYTF	TRBD1	TRBJ1-2	TRBV20-1	many
TGTGCCAGCAGTCCCCGTCCACCTCGACAGGGCGGGTACGAGCAGTACTTC	CASSPRPPRQGGYEQYF	TRBD1	TRBJ2-7	TRBV6-5	few
TGCGCCAGCAGCCAAGATAGAAGGGTCGGTGAGCAGTTCTTC	CASSQDRRVGEQFF	NA	TRBJ2-1	TRBV4-3	NA
TGTGCCAGCAGCTTCGACCCCGGTAGGGGGGTCACTGAAGCTTTCTTT	CASSFDPGRGVTEAFF	NA	TRBJ1-1	TRBV5-5	NA
TGTGCCAGCAGTCCAGCAGAAAAGCAGTACTTC	CASSPAEKQYF	NA	TRBJ2-7	TRBV6-2/TRBV6-3	NA
TGTGCTAGTGGGCCTGACCTGAGGGCTACATCTACTTTAGCTAACTATGGCTACACCTTC	CASGPDLRATSTLANYGYTF	NA	TRBJ1-2	TRBV12-5	NA
TGTGCCAGCAGTTCTCGACTAGGTCACGAGCAGTACTTC	CASSSRLGHEQYF	NA	TRBJ2-7	TRBV12-3/TRBV12-4	NA
TGTGCCAGCAGAAAGACAGGGGGCGGCAATCAGCCCCAGCATTTT	CASRKTGGGNQPQHF	TRBD1	TRBJ1-5	TRBV6-5	few
TGTGCCACCAGTGGTCTAGCAACCCACGGGAATGAGCAGTTCTTC	CATSGLATHGNEQFF	NA	TRBJ2-1	TRBV24-1	few
TGCGCCAGCAGCATAGGGAGGACCTACACAGATACGCAGTATTTT	CASSIGRTYTDTQYF	NA	TRBJ2-3	TRBV5-1	NA
TGTGCCAGCAGCTTGTCGACGAGCCATGAGCAGTTCTTC	CASSLSTSHEQFF	NA	TRBJ2-1	TRBV5-5	NA
TGTGCCAGCAGACGGACAGGGGAGGTCGATGGCTACACCTTC	CASRRTGEVDGYTF	TRBD1	TRBJ1-2	TRBV12-3/TRBV12-4	NA
TGTGCCAGCAGCAAGGGACAGGGCCCGGACACCTTC	CASSKGQGPDTF	TRBD1	TRBJ1-2	TRBV7-2	few
TGCAGCGCCGTGGACGTGGATGGCTACACCTTC	CSAVDVDGYTF	NA	TRBJ1-2	TRBV29-1	few